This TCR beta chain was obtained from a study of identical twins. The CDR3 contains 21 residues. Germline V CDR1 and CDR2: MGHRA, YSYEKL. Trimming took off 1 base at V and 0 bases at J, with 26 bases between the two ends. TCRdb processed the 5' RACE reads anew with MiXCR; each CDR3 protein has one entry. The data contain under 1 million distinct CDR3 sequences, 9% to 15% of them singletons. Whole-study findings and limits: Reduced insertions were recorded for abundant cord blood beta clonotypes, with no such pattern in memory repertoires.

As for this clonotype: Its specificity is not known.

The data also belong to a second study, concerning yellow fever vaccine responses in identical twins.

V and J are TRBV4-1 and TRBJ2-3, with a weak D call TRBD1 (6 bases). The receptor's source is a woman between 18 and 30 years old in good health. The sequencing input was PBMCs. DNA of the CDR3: TGCGCCAGCAGCCAAGGAAGGTTGGACAGCCGAAAGAGGGCTAGCACAGATACGCAGTATTTT. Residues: CASSQGRLDSRKRASTDTQYF.